This TCR beta chain was retrieved from a study of cytomegalovirus exposure and HLA in healthy donors. This CDR3 has 12 amino acids. Germline V lookup: CDR1 MNHNS, CDR2 SASEGT. The V and J ends lost 7 bases and 2 bases respectively, with 9 bases between them. The PCR ran on 60 Vbeta and 13 Jbeta primers. Methods used by the authors: In a later analysis, of roughly 83 million unique beta chains, some 10 million appeared in at least two donors. Libraries were prepared by immunoSEQ multiplex PCR; TCRdb keeps only in-frame clonotypes and omits some of them. V, J and clone size are those of that table, while D and trimming were read from the DNA. The data show about 100,000 clones, under 80% seen once. Study-level results: Per published reports, the classifier diagnosed cytomegalovirus status with high specificity and sensitivity.

In the case of this clone: Its target is unknown.

The specimen sequenced was PBMCs. The chain joins TRBV6-1 to TRBJ2-7; D might be TRBD2 (5 bases). The receptor was isolated from a woman aged 45 to 65 in good health and CMV-seropositive. CDR3 residues: CASNGLTYEQYF. Written as DNA, the CDR3 is TGTGCCAGCAACGGACTTACCTACGAGCAGTACTTC.